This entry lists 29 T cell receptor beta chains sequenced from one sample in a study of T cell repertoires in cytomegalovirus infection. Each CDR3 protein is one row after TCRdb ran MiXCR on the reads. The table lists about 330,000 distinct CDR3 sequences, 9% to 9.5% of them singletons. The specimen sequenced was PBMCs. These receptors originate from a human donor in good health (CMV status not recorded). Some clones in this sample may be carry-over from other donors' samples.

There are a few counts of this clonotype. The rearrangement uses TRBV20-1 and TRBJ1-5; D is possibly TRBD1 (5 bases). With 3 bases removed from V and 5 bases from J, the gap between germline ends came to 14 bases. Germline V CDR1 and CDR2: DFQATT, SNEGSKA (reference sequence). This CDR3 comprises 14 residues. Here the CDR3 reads CSARTPRDHQPQHF. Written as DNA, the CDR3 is TGCAGTGCTAGGACCCCCAGGGACCATCAGCCCCAGCATTTT.

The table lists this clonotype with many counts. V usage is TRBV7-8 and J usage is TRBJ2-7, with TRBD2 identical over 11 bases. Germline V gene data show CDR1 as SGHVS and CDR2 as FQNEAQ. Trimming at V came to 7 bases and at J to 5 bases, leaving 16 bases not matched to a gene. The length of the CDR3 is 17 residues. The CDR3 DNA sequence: TGTGCCAGCAAACCGCGGCGAGCTAGCGGGAGGAAGGACGAGCAGTACTTC. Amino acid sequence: CASKPRRASGRKDEQYF.

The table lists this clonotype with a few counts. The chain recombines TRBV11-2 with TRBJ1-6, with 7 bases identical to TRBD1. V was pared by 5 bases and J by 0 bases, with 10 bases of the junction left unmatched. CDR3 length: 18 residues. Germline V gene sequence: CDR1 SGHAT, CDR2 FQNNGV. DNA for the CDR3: TGTGCCAGCAGCCCCGCCGGGACAGCCAGCTCCTATAATTCACCCCTCCACTTT. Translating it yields CASSPAGTASSYNSPLHF.

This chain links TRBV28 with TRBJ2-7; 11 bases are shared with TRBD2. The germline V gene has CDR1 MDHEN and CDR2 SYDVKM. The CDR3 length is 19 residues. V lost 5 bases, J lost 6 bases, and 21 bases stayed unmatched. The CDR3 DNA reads TGTGCCAGCAGTCCTTTCCGACTAGCGGGATCTTCCTTTTTGCCCGAGCAGTACTTC. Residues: CASSPFRLAGSSFLPEQYF.

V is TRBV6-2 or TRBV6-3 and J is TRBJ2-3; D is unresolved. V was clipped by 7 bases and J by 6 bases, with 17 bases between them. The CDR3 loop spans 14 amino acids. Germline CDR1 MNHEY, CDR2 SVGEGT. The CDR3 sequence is CASIPQGQGDTQYF. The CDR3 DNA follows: TGTGCCAGCATACCACAAGGGCAAGGGGATACGCAGTATTTT.

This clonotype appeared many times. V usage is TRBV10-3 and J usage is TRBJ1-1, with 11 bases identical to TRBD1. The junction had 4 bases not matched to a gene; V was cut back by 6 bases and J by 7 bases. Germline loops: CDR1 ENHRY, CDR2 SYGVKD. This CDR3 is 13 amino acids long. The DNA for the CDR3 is TGTGCCATCAGGGGGACAGGGGGTGGTGAAGCTTTCTTT. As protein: CAIRGTGGGEAFF.

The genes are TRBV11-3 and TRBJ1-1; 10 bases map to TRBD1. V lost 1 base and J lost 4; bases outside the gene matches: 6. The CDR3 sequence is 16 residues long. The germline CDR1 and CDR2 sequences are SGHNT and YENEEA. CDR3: CASSLALDRGTTEAFF. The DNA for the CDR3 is TGTGCCAGCAGCTTAGCTCTGGACAGGGGGACCACTGAAGCTTTCTTT.

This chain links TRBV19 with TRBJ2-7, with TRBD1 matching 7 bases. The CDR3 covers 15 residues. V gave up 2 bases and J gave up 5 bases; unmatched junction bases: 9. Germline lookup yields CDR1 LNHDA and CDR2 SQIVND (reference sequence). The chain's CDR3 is CASSIQGQLHHEQYF. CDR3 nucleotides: TGTGCCAGTAGTATACAGGGACAGCTGCACCACGAGCAGTACTTC. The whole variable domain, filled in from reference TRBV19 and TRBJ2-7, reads DGGITQSPKYLFRKEGQNVTLSCEQNLNHDAMYWYRQDPGQGLRLIYYSQIVNDFQKGDIAEGYSVSREKKESFPLTVTSAQKNPTAFYLCASSIQGQLHHEQYFGPGTRLTVT.

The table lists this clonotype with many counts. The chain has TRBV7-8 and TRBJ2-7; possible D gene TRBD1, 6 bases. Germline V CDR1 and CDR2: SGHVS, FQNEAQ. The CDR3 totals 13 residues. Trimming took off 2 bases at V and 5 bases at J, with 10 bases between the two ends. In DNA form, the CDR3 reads TGTGCCAGCAGCTTACAACAGGGCCACGAGCAGTACTTC. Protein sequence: CASSLQQGHEQYF.

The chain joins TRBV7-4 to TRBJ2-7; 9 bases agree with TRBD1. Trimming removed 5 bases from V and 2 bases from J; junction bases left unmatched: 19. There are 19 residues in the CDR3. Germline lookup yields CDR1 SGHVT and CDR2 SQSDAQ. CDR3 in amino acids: CASSPRTGEILYSTYEQYF. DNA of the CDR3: TGTGCCAGCAGCCCAAGGACAGGGGAAATCCTTTATTCCACCTACGAGCAGTACTTC. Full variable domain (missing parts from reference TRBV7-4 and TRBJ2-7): GAGVSQSPRYKVAKRGRDVALRCDSISGHVTLYWYRQTLGQGSEVLTYSQSDAQRDKSGRPSGRFSAERPERSVSTLKIQRTEQGDSAVYLCASSPRTGEILYSTYEQYFGPGTRLTVT.

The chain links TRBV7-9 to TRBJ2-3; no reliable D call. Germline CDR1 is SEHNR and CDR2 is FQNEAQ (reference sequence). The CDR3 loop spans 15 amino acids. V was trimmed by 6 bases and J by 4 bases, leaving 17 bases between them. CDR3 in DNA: TGTGCCAGCAGATTGGACGGCGTTATTTCAGATACGCAGTATTTT. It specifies CASRLDGVISDTQYF.

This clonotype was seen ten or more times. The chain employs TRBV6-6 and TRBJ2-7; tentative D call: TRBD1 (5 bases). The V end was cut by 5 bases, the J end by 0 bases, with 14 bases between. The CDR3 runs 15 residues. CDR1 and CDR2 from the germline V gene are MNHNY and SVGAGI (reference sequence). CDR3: CASSPTITGSYEQYF. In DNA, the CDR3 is TGTGCCAGCAGTCCGACCATAACAGGCTCCTACGAGCAGTACTTC.

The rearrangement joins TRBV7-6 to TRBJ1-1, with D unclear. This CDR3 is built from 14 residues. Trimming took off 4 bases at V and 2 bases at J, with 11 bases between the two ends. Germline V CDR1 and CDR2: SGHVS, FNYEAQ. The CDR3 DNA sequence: TGTGCCAGCAGCTCCCGAGAAGCTAACACTGAAGCTTTCTTT. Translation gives CASSSREANTEAFF.

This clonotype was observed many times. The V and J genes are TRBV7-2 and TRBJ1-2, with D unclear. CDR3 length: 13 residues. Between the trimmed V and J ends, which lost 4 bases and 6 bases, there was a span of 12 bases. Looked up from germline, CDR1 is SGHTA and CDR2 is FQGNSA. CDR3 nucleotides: TGTGCCAGCAGCTGGGGTACCGGGGATGGCTACACCTTC. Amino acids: CASSWGTGDGYTF.

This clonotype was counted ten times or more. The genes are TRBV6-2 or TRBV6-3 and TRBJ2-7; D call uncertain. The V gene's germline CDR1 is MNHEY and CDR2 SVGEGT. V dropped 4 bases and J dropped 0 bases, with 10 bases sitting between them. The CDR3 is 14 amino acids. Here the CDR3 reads CASSSVFGSYEQYF. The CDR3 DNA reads TGTGCCAGCAGTTCCGTCTTTGGCTCCTACGAGCAGTACTTC.

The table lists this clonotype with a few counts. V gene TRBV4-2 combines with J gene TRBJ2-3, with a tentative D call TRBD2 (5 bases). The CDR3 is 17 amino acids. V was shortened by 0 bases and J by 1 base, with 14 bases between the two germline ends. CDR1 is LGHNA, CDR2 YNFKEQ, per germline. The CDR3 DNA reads TGTGCCAGCAGCCAAGAACGTCCCGGGGTGGGCACAGATACGCAGTATTTT. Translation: CASSQERPGVGTDTQYF.

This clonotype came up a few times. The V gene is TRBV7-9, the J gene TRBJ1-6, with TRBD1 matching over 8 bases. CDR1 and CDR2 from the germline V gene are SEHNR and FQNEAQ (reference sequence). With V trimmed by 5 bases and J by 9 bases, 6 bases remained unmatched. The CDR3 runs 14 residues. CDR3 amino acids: CASSTGTGVSPLHF. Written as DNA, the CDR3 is TGTGCCAGCAGCACCGGGACAGGTGTTTCACCCCTCCACTTT.

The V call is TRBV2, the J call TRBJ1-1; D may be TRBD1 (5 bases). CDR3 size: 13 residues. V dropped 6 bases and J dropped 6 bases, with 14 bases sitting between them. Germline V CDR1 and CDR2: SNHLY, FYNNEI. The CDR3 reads CASRKGPEAEAFF. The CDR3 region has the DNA TGTGCCAGCAGGAAGGGACCGGAGGCTGAAGCTTTCTTT.

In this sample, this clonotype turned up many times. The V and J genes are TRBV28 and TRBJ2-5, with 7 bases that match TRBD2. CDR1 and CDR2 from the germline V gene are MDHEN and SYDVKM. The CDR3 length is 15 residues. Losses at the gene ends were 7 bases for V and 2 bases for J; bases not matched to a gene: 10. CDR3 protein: CASTSFGGSQETQYF. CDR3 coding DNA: TGTGCCAGCACCAGTTTTGGCGGGAGTCAAGAGACCCAGTACTTC.

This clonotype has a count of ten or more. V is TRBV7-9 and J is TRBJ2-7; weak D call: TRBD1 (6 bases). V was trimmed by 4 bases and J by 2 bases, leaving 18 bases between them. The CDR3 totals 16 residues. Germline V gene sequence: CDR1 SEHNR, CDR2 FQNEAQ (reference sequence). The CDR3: CASSWFGWGQTYEQYF. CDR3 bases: TGTGCCAGCAGCTGGTTTGGGTGGGGGCAAACCTACGAGCAGTACTTC.

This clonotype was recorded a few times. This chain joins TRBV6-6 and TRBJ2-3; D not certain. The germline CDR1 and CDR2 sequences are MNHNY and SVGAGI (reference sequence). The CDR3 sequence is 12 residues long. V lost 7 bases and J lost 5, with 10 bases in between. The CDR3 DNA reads TGTGCCAGCAATCGTCCTGGAGATACGCAGTATTTT. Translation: CASNRPGDTQYF.

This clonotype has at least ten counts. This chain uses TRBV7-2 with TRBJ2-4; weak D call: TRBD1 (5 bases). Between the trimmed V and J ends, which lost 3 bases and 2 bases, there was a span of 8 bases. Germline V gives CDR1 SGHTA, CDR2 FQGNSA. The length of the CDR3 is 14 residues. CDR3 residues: CASSLGLTKNIQYF. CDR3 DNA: TGTGCCAGCAGCTTGGGGCTAACCAAAAACATTCAGTACTTC.

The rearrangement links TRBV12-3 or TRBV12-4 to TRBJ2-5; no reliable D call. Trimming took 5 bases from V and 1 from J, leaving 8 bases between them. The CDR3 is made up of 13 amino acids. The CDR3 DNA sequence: TGTGCCAGCAGTCGCCTACCCCAAGAGACCCAGTACTTC. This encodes CASSRLPQETQYF.

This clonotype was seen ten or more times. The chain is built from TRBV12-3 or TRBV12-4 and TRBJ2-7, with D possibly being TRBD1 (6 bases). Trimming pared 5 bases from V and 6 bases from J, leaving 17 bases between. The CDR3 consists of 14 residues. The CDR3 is CASSLAGDSREQYF. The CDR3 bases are TGTGCCAGCAGTCTGGCAGGGGATTCTCGCGAGCAGTACTTC.

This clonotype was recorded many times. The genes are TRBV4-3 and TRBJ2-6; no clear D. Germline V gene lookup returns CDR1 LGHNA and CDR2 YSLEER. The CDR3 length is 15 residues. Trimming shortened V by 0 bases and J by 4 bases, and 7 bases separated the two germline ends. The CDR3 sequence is CASSQDQAGANVLTF. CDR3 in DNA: TGCGCCAGCAGCCAAGACCAGGCCGGGGCCAACGTCCTGACTTTC.

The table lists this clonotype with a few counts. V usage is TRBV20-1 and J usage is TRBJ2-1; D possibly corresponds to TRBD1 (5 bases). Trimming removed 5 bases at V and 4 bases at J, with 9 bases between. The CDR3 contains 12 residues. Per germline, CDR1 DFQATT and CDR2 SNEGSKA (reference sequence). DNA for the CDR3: TGCAGTGCTGGCGACAGTTACAATGAGCAGTTCTTC. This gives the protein CSAGDSYNEQFF.

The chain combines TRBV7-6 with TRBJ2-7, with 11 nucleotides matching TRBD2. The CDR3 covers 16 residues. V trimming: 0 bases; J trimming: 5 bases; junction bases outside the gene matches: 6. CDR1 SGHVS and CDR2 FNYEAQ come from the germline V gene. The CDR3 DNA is TGTGCCAGCAGCTTAGCGTTAGCGGGAGGGGCCCACGAGCAGTACTTC. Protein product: CASSLALAGGAHEQYF.

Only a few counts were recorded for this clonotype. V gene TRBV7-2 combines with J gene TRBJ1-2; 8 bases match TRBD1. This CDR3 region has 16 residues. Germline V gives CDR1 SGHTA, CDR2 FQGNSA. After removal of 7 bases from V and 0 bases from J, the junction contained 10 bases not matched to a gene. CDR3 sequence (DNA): TGTGCCAGCAACCCCGAGGGACAGGTTCCTAACTATGGCTACACCTTC. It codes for CASNPEGQVPNYGYTF. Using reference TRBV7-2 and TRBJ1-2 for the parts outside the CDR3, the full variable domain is GAGVSQSPSNKVTEKGKDVELRCDPISGHTALYWYRQSLGQGLEFLIYFQGNSAPDKSGLPSDRFSAERTGGSVSTLTIQRTQQEDSAVYLCASNPEGQVPNYGYTFGSGTRLTVV.

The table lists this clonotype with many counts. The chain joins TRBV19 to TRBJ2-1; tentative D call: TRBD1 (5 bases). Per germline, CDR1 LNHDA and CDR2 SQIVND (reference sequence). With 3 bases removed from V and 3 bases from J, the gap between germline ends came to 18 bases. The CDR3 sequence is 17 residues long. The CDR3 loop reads CASSIDSSLPVYNEQFF. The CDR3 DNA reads TGTGCCAGTAGTATTGACAGTAGTCTTCCCGTCTACAATGAGCAGTTCTTC.